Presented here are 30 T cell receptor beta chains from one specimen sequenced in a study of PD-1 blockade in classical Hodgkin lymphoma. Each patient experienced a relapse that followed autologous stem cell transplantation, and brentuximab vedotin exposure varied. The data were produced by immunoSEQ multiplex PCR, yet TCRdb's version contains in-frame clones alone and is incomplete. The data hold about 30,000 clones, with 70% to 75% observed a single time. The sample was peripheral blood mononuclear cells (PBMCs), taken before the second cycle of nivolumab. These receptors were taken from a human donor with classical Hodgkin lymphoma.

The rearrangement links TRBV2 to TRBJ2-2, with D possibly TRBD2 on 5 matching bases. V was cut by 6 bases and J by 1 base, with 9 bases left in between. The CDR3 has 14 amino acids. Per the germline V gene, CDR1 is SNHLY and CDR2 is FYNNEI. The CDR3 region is CASRTGVNTGELFF. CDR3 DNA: TGTGCCAGCAGGACCGGGGTGAACACCGGGGAGCTGTTTTTT.

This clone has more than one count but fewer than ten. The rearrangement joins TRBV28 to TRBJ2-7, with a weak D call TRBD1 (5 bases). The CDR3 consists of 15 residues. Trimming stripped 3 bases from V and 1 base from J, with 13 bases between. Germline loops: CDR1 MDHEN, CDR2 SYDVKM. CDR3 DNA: TGTGCCAGCAGTTTCCGGTTCGACAGATCCTACGAGCAGTACTTC. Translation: CASSFRFDRSYEQYF.

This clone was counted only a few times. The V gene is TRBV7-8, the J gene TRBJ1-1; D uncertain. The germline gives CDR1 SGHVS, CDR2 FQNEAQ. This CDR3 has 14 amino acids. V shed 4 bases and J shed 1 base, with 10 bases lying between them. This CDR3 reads CASSWEGGNTEAFF. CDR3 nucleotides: TGTGCCAGCAGCTGGGAAGGTGGGAACACTGAAGCTTTCTTT.

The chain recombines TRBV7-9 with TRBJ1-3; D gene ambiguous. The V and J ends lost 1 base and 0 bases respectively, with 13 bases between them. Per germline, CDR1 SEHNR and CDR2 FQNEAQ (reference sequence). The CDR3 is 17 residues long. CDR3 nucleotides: TGTGCCAGCAGCTTAGGTCTAGGATCCAGCTCTGGAAACACCATATATTTT. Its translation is CASSLGLGSSSGNTIYF.

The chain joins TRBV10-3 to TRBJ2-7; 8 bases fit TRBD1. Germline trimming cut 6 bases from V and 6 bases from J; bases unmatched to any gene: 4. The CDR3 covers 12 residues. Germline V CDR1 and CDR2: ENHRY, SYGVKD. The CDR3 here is CAISETGAEQYF. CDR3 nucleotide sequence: TGTGCCATCAGCGAGACAGGGGCCGAGCAGTACTTC.

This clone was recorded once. In DNA form, the CDR3 reads TGTGCCAGCAGCTTAGTAGTCGGGGGGTACGAGCAGTACTTC. It is translated as CASSLVVGGYEQYF. V gene TRBV7-8 combines with J gene TRBJ2-7; TRBD2 agrees at 7 bases. V lost 1 base and J lost 4; bases outside the gene matches: 4. The CDR3 is 14 residues long. Germline CDR1 is SGHVS and CDR2 is FQNEAQ. The whole variable domain, filled in from reference TRBV7-8 and TRBJ2-7, reads GAGVSQSPRYKVAKRGQDVALRCDPISGHVSLFWYQQALGQGPEFLTYFQNEAQLDKSGLPSDRFFAERPEGSVSTLKIQRTQQEDSAVYLCASSLVVGGYEQYFGPGTRLTVT.

In DNA form, the CDR3 reads TGTGCCAGCAGCTTGGGAGGGTCTGGAAACACCATATATTTT. Its protein is CASSLGGSGNTIYF. The chain has TRBV5-5 and TRBJ1-3; no firm D call. In germline, CDR1 is SGHKS, CDR2 YYEKEE (reference sequence). V was pared by 0 bases and J by 1 base, with 5 bases between. There are 14 residues in the CDR3. Using reference TRBV5-5 and TRBJ1-3 for the parts outside the CDR3, the full variable domain is DAGVTQSPTHLIKTRGQQVTLRCSPISGHKSVSWYQQVLGQGPQFIFQYYEKEERGRGNFPDRFSARQFPNYSSELNVNALLLGDSALYLCASSLGGSGNTIYFGEGSWLTVV.

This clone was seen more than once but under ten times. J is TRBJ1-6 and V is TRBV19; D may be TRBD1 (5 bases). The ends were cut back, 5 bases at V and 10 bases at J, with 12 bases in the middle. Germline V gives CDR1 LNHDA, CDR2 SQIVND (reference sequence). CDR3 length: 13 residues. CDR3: CASSSGPESPLHF. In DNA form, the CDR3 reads TGTGCCAGTAGTTCGGGGCCGGAGTCACCCCTCCACTTT.

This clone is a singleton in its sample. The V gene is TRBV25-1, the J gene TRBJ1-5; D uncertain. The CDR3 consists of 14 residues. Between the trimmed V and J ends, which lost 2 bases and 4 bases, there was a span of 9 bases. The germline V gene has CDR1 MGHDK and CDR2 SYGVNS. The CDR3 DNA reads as TGTGCCAGCAGTGAAGAAGGGAGTAATCAGCCCCAGCATTTT. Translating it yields CASSEEGSNQPQHF.

This CDR3 reads CASSLVWYNEQFF. In DNA, the CDR3 is TGTGCCAGCAGCTTAGTCTGGTACAATGAGCAGTTCTTC. The rearrangement joins TRBV11-2 to TRBJ2-1; unclear D gene. Germline V CDR1 and CDR2: SGHAT, FQNNGV. V lost 1 base and J 4 bases, leaving 5 bases between the germline ends. The CDR3 has 13 residues.

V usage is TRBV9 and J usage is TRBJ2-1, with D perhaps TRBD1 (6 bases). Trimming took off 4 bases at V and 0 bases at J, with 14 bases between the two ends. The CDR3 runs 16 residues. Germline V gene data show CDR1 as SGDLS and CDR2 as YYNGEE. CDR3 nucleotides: TGTGCCAGCAGCCCCTACCGGGACAACTCCTACAATGAGCAGTTCTTC. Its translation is CASSPYRDNSYNEQFF.

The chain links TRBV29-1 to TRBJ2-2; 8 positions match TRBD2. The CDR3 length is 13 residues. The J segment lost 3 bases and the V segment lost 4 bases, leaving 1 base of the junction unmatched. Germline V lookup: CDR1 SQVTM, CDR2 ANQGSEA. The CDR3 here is CSVAGGHTGELFF. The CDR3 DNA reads TGCAGCGTTGCGGGGGGGCACACCGGGGAGCTGTTTTTT.

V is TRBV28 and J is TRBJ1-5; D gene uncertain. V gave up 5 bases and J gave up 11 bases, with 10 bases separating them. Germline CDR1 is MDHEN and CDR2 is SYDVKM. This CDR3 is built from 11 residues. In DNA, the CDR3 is TGTGCCAGCAGTCATTCGATTTCCCAGCATTTT. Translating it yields CASSHSISQHF.

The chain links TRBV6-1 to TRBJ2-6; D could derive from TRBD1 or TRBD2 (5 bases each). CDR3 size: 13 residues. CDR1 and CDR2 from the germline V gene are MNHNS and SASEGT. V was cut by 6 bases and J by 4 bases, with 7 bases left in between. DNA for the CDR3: TGTGCCAGCAGAGGGACCGGGGCCAACGTCCTGACTTTC. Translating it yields CASRGTGANVLTF.

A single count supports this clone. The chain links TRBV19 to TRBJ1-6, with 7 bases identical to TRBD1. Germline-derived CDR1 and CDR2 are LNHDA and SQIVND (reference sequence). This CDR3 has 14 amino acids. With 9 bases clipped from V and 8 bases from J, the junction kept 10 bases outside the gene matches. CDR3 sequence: CASQTDRDHSPLHF. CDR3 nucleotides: TGTGCCAGCCAAACCGACAGGGACCATTCACCCCTCCACTTT.

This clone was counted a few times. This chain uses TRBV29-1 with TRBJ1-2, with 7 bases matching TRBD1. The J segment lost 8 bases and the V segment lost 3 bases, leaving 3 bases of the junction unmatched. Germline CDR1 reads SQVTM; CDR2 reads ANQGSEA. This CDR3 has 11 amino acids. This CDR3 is CSVETGKGYTF. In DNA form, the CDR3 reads TGCAGCGTTGAGACAGGGAAAGGCTACACCTTC. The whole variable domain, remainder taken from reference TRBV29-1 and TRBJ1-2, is SAVISQKPSRDICQRGTSLTIQCQVDSQVTMMFWYRQQPGQSLTLIATANQGSEATYESGFVIDKFPISRPNLTFSTLTVSNMSPEDSSIYLCSVETGKGYTFGSGTRLTVV.

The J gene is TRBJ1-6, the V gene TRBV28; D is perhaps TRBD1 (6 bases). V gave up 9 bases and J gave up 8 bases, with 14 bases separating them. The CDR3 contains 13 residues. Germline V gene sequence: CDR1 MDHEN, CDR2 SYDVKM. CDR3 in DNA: TGTGCCAGTAACAGGGTAGGTGATTCACCCCTCCACTTT. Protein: CASNRVGDSPLHF.

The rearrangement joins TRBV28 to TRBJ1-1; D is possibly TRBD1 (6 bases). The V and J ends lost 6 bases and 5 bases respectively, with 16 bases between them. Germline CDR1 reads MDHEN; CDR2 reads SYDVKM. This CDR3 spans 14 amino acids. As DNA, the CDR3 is TGTGCCAGCAGCCCCAGGGGATGGGTAACTGAAGCTTTCTTT. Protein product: CASSPRGWVTEAFF.

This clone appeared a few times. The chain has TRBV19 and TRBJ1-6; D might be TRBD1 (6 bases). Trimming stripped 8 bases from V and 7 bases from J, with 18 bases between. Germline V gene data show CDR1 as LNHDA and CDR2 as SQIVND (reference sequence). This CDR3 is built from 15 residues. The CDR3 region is CASGQTKRLNSPLHF. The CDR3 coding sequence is TGTGCCAGTGGACAGACCAAAAGGCTAAATTCACCCCTCCACTTT.

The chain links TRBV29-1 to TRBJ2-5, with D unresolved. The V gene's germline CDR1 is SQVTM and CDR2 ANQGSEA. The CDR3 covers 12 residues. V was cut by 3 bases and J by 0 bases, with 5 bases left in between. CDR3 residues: CSVDGNQETQYF. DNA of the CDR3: TGCAGCGTTGATGGAAACCAAGAGACCCAGTACTTC. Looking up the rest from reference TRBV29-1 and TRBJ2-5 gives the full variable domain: SAVISQKPSRDICQRGTSLTIQCQVDSQVTMMFWYRQQPGQSLTLIATANQGSEATYESGFVIDKFPISRPNLTFSTLTVSNMSPEDSSIYLCSVDGNQETQYFGPGTRLLVL.

CDR3 nucleotide sequence: TGTGCCAGCAGCAAGGGGACCGTGGACGAGCAGTACTTC. It specifies CASSKGTVDEQYF. The chain employs TRBV7-6 and TRBJ2-7, with D tentatively TRBD1 or TRBD2 (5 bases each). The V gene lost 5 bases and the J gene lost 5 bases, with 13 bases spanning the gap. Germline CDR1 is SGHVS and CDR2 is FNYEAQ. This CDR3 contains 13 residues.

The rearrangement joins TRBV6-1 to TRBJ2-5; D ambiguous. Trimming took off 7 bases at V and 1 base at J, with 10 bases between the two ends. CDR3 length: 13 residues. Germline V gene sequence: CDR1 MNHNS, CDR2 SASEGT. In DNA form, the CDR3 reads TGTGCCAGCAAGGAGAGTGCCCAAGAGACCCAGTACTTC. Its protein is CASKESAQETQYF.

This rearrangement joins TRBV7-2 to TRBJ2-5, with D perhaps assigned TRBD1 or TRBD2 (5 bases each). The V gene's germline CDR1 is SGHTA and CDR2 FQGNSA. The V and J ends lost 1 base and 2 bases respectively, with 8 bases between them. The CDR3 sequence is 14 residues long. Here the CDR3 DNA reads TGTGCCAGCAGCTTAGATGGGGGTCAAGAGACCCAGTACTTC. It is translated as CASSLDGGQETQYF.

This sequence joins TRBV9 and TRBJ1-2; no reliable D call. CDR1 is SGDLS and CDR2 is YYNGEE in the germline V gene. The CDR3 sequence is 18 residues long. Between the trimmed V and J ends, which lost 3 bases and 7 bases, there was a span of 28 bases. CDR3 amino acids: CASSGALSEILPTGGYTF. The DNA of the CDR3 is TGTGCCAGCAGCGGCGCCCTGTCGGAAATTCTCCCAACGGGTGGCTACACCTTC.

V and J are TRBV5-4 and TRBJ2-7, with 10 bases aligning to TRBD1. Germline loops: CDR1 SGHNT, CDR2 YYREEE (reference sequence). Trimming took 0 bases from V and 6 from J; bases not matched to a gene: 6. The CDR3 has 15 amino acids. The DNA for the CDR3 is TGTGCCAGCAGCTTGGCCAGTGGACAGGGGGGCGAGCAGTACTTC. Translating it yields CASSLASGQGGEQYF.

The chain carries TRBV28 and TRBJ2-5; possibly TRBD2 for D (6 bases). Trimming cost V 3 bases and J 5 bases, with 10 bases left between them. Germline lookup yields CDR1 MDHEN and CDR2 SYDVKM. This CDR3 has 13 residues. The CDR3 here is CASSFRGRETQYF. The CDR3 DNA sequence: TGTGCCAGCAGTTTCCGGGGGAGGGAGACCCAGTACTTC.

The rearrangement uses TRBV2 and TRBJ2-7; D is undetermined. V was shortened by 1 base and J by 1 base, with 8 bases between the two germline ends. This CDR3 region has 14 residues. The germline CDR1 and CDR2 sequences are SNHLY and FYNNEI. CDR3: CASSEDVVSYEQYF. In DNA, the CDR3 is TGTGCCAGCAGTGAAGATGTCGTTTCCTACGAGCAGTACTTC.

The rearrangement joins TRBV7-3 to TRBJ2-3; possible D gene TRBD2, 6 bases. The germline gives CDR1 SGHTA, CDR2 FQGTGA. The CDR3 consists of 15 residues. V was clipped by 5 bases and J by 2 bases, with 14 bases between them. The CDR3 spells CASSPLGGYTDTQYF. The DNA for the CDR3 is TGTGCCAGCAGCCCGCTCGGGGGATACACAGATACGCAGTATTTT.

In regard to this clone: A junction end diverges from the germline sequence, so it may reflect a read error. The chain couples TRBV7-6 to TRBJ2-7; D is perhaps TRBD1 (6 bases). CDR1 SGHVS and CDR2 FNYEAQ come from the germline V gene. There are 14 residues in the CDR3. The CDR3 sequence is CANSLETGIGEQYF. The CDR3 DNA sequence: TGTGCCAACAGCCTTGAGACAGGAATAGGGGAGCAGTACTTC.

CDR3 protein: CASSLERGGAEAFF. CDR3 DNA sequence: TGCGCCAGCAGCTTGGAGCGGGGGGGAGCTGAAGCTTTCTTT. This sequence joins TRBV5-1 and TRBJ1-1; possibly TRBD1 for D (5 bases). CDR3 length: 14 residues. Germline CDR1 is SGHRS and CDR2 is YFSETQ. Trimming shortened V by 0 bases and J by 6 bases, and 12 bases separated the two germline ends.